These T cell receptor beta chains were read from a single sample in a study of T cells in Graves' hyperthyroidism and ophthalmopathy. MiXCR, run by TCRdb on the multiplex PCR reads, gives a single entry per CDR3 protein. The repertoire holds about 340,000 distinct CDR3 sequences, around 23% seen once, with 50% to 65% in the top ten. What was sequenced was blood. The receptors originated from a woman between 45 and 65 years old with Graves' hyperthyroidism. Each CDR3 is given with its conserved first and last residue. Each record gives: CDR3 length, V gene, J gene, CDR3 protein.

>17|TRBV12-5|TRBJ2-5
CASGPGRLAGGQETQYF
>17|TRBV10-3|TRBJ2-1
CAISTSSGTSGYNEQFF
>13|TRBV6-2/TRBV6-3|TRBJ2-3
CASSGLGGPTQYF
>14|TRBV2|TRBJ1-1
CASSHARSDTEAFF
>16|TRBV7-9|TRBJ2-3
CASSPSEGGDTDTQYF
>16|TRBV14|TRBJ2-6
CASSLRSGAGANVLTF
>14|TRBV20-1|TRBJ2-1
CSAYDRVSGNEQFF
>14|TRBV7-9|TRBJ2-5
CASSPGGAAETQYF
>17|TRBV24-1|TRBJ2-1
CATSDQKGGSSYNEQFF
>15|TRBV20-1|TRBJ2-3
CSARDRGGSTDTQYF
>14|TRBV10-3|TRBJ1-5
CAISEERGHQPQHF
>15|TRBV11-2|TRBJ2-2
CASSRDGTITGELFF
>15|TRBV2|TRBJ1-3
CASSPFLGAGNTIYF
>13|TRBV12-3/TRBV12-4|TRBJ2-1
CASSLRDASEQFF
>14|TRBV12-3/TRBV12-4|TRBJ1-4
CASRPGTTNEKLFF
>14|TRBV20-1|TRBJ1-2
CSASRIDDNYGYTF
>15|TRBV2|TRBJ1-5
CASSQSGYSNQPQHF
>14|TRBV6-9|TRBJ1-5
CASSYCQVHQPQHF
>12|TRBV3-1|TRBJ2-7
CASSRDFGEQYF
>17|TRBV7-3|TRBJ2-7
CASSLWSPSGGSYEQYF
>14|TRBV12-3/TRBV12-4|TRBJ2-5
CASSFGTSGATQYF
>13|TRBV12-3/TRBV12-4|TRBJ2-7
CARLDQLKGEQYF
>15|TRBV6-2/TRBV6-3|TRBJ2-3
CASSFLARSTDTQYF
>13|TRBV20-1|TRBJ2-7
CSAGYRAGDEQYF
>14|TRBV19|TRBJ1-3
CASSIYRTGNTIYF
>12|TRBV5-1|TRBJ2-1
CASRRDYNEQFF
>14|TRBV2|TRBJ1-4
CASSWRPTGEKLFF
>13|TRBV20-1|TRBJ1-1
CSAIPVPNTEAFF
>14|TRBV28|TRBJ1-5
CASSLIAGNQPQHF
>14|TRBV30|TRBJ2-2
CAYRRVSFAGELFF
>12|TRBV11-2|TRBJ2-7
CASSLASYEQYF
>16|TRBV6-2/TRBV6-3|TRBJ2-1
CASSYGQGLGDDEQFF
>15|TRBV27|TRBJ2-5
CATQGQGSGEETQYF
>16|TRBV20-1|TRBJ1-6
CSARTRDSSFNSPLHF
>14|TRBV6-1|TRBJ1-6
CASSEVYKDAPLHF
>15|TRBV6-5|TRBJ1-3
CASSSDRISGNTIYF